This TCR beta chain was sequenced during a study of blood T cell repertoires in COVID-19 (TCRdb year 2020). Turning to the overall study: Collaborator samples came from the United States, Italy and Spain and covered acute and convalescent phases of COVID-19. The material from the prospective study consisted of cDNA or gDNA derived from T cells, B-cell-depleted T cells, or PBMCs. The dataset comprised deeply sampled blood TCRbeta repertoires from subjects exposed to, actively infected with, or recovered from COVID-19. A freely available public database, intended as a resource for researchers studying the immune response to SARS-CoV-2, is where the repertoires were released. Samples came from the ongoing ImmuneRACE study (first 160 participants) plus 1,254 subjects from 6 global collaborators. Nearly every sample came with metadata listing a de-identified subject ID, COVID-19 status, age in years and sex. Where available, HLA class I and class II types were taken from metadata supplied by the sample provider and were not determined by assay-based typing. Study-wide conclusions, independent of this receptor: How much clinical and demographic metadata was included differed by source and by participant, and the metadata was provided uncurated.

The immunoSEQ Assay, a bias-controlled multiplex PCR, was used to amplify TCRbeta CDR3 regions from genomic DNA. From the authors' description of their analysis: Nucleated cell counts per sample were estimated from amplification of reference gene primers within the assay. To quantify the absolute abundance of each unique TCRbeta CDR3 rearrangement, sequence reads were collapsed and filtered. For each sample, productive Simpson clonality was calculated by taking the square root of Simpson's diversity index across productive rearrangements. Drawn from immuneACCESS, this table holds only the in-frame rearrangements with V and J called that TCRdb kept. Clones are partly lost; checked studies trace under half to an unresolved V gene and leave the rest unexplained. The DNA was the basis for D and trimming; V, J and clone size are from that table. The sample table holds around 40,000 clones, of which 85% to 90% were seen once. Roughly an eighth of the sample comes from the top ten.

The collaborating institutions used their own protocols to collect whole blood in K2EDTA tubes. For TCRbeta analysis, collaborators shipped samples in one of three forms: frozen whole blood, isolated PBMCs, or DNA extracted from either of those sample types. With respect to this clone: The antigen it binds to is not known. Base-call qualities are not available, and no considerably larger clone is one nucleotide away.

V was cut back by 7 bases and J by 5 bases, leaving a gap of 11 bases between them. CDR1 and CDR2 were assigned from the germline V gene (reference sequence) as DFQATT and SNEGSKA. The CDR3, cysteine through phenylalanine, is 11 amino acids long. CDR3 DNA only is kept here, 33 bases in frame from base 1. Sample: peripheral blood. This clonotype was sampled from a human donor in a cohort sampled during active COVID-19. The V and J segments used are TRBV20-1 and TRBJ2-5, with TRBD2 as a weak D call on 6 bases. The encoded CDR3 is CSVGTGETQYF. The DNA sequence is as follows: TGCAGTGTTGGGACTGGTGAGACCCAGTACTTC.